This T cell receptor beta chain is drawn from a study of blood T cell repertoires in COVID-19. On the study more broadly: The cDNA or gDNA used as material had been derived from T cells, B-cell-depleted T cells, or PBMCs.

CDR3 length equals 13 residues. Trimming took 4 bases from V and 1 from J; bases not matched to a gene: 2. Germline CDR1 SGHRS, CDR2 YFSETQ. The protocol was immunoSEQ multiplex PCR, while the TCRdb copy is restricted to in-frame clones and leaves out a portion. Among hundreds of thousands of clones listed, more than 80% were seen once. Recovery meant two consecutive negative NP/OP PCR tests, professional clearance, or resolved symptoms. As regards this clone: This same CDR3 is encoded by further DNA sequences in the sample.

The sample was PBMCs or T cells enriched from blood (not recorded which). The TCR originated in a young man who had recovered from COVID-19. V gene TRBV5-1 combines with J gene TRBJ2-7, with 7 positions matching TRBD2. The CDR3 bases are TGCGCCAGCAGCCGGGGGGATTCCTACGAGCAGTACTTC. This gives the protein CASSRGDSYEQYF.